A selection of T cell receptor beta chains follows, all from one sample in a study of shared clonotypes between healthy human individuals. Sequenced by immunoSEQ multiplex PCR; TCRdb stores in-frame clones only, minus some. The data contain approximately 2.3 million clones, approximately 93% of them seen just once; the ten biggest clones take up about 0.37%. Sequenced: naive CD4+ T cells from PBMCs. These TCRs come from a man between 18 and 35 years old in good health. Some clones in this sample may be carry-over from other donors' samples. CDR3s include the opening cysteine and the closing phenylalanine or tryptophan. D genes are given only for firm matches. Clone sizes are given selectively: once, few, many, or a class where the clone is expanded.

d_call: NA
j_call: TRBJ1-2
clone_size: NA
v_call: TRBV5-6
cdr3_aa: CASSSQNYGYTF
cdr3_nt: TGTGCCAGCAGCTCTCAAAACTATGGCTACACCTTC

d_call: TRBD2
j_call: TRBJ2-1
clone_size: NA
v_call: TRBV19
cdr3_aa: CASSGLREFVDEQFF
cdr3_nt: TGTGCCAGTAGTGGCTTGCGGGAGTTCGTGGATGAGCAGTTCTTC

d_call: NA
j_call: TRBJ1-5
clone_size: few
v_call: TRBV4-2
cdr3_aa: CATGGGANQPQHF
cdr3_nt: TGTGCCACCGGCGGGGGCGCCAATCAGCCCCAGCATTTT

d_call: NA
j_call: TRBJ2-3
clone_size: NA
v_call: TRBV29-1
cdr3_aa: CSVDGGTDTQYF
cdr3_nt: TGCAGCGTCGACGGTGGCACAGATACGCAGTATTTT

d_call: NA
j_call: TRBJ2-3
clone_size: NA
v_call: TRBV11-3
cdr3_aa: CASSLGLGTQYF
cdr3_nt: TGTGCCAGCAGCTTAGGCTTAGGTACGCAGTATTTT

d_call: NA
j_call: TRBJ1-2
clone_size: NA
v_call: TRBV11-2
cdr3_aa: CASSPDRAQGGYTF
cdr3_nt: TGTGCCAGCAGCCCAGACAGAGCCCAAGGGGGCTACACCTTC

d_call: NA
j_call: TRBJ1-1
clone_size: NA
v_call: TRBV6-4
cdr3_aa: CASSANRNTEAFF
cdr3_nt: TGTGCCAGCAGCGCTAACAGGAACACTGAAGCTTTCTTT

d_call: TRBD1
j_call: TRBJ1-1
clone_size: NA
v_call: TRBV19
cdr3_aa: CASIPQGGRRYTEAFF
cdr3_nt: TGTGCCAGTATTCCCCAAGGGGGCAGGAGGTACACTGAAGCTTTCTTT

d_call: TRBD2
j_call: TRBJ2-2
clone_size: NA
v_call: TRBV7-9
cdr3_aa: CASSSTSGSSGELFF
cdr3_nt: TGTGCCAGCAGCTCGACTAGCGGGAGTTCCGGGGAGCTGTTTTTT

d_call: TRBD1
j_call: TRBJ2-3
clone_size: NA
v_call: TRBV19
cdr3_aa: CASGPQGASTDTQYF
cdr3_nt: TGTGCCAGTGGACCGCAGGGGGCGAGCACAGATACGCAGTATTTT

d_call: TRBD1
j_call: TRBJ2-1
clone_size: NA
v_call: TRBV6-1
cdr3_aa: CASSAPGTGVIEQFF
cdr3_nt: TGTGCCAGCAGTGCACCCGGGACAGGGGTTATTGAGCAGTTCTTC

d_call: NA
j_call: TRBJ1-5
clone_size: NA
v_call: TRBV19
cdr3_aa: CASSTGQYSNQPQHF
cdr3_nt: TGTGCCAGTAGTACCGGACAGTATAGCAATCAGCCCCAGCATTTT

d_call: NA
j_call: TRBJ2-7
clone_size: NA
v_call: TRBV9
cdr3_aa: CASSPQRASSYEQYF
cdr3_nt: TGTGCCAGCAGCCCCCAGCGGGCCAGTAGCTACGAGCAGTACTTC

d_call: TRBD1
j_call: TRBJ2-5
clone_size: NA
v_call: TRBV5-4
cdr3_aa: CASSPGQGRQETQYF
cdr3_nt: TGTGCCAGCAGCCCCGGACAGGGGAGACAAGAGACCCAGTACTTC

d_call: NA
j_call: TRBJ1-2
clone_size: few
v_call: TRBV19
cdr3_aa: CASSIAAGTNYGYTF
cdr3_nt: TGTGCCAGTAGTATAGCCGCAGGGACTAACTATGGCTACACCTTC

d_call: NA
j_call: TRBJ1-5
clone_size: NA
v_call: TRBV2
cdr3_aa: CASLPHSGFNQPQHF
cdr3_nt: TGTGCCAGTTTACCCCATTCAGGCTTCAATCAGCCCCAGCATTTT

d_call: NA
j_call: TRBJ2-1
clone_size: NA
v_call: TRBV4-2
cdr3_aa: CASSQDGGFSKTNEQFF
cdr3_nt: TGTGCCAGCAGCCAAGATGGAGGGTTCTCTAAGACCAATGAGCAGTTCTTC

d_call: NA
j_call: TRBJ2-1
clone_size: NA
v_call: TRBV27
cdr3_aa: CASSFQEGWHEQFF
cdr3_nt: TGTGCCAGCAGTTTTCAGGAGGGCTGGCATGAGCAGTTCTTC

d_call: TRBD1
j_call: TRBJ2-5
clone_size: NA
v_call: TRBV5-1
cdr3_aa: CASSLAGTGVRRSETQYF
cdr3_nt: TGCGCCAGCAGCTTGGCCGGGACAGGGGTTCGACGTTCGGAGACCCAGTACTTC

d_call: NA
j_call: TRBJ2-1
clone_size: once
v_call: TRBV19
cdr3_aa: CASSMLTGLSYNEQFF
cdr3_nt: TGTGCCAGTAGTATGCTGACAGGACTCTCCTACAATGAGCAGTTCTTC

d_call: NA
j_call: TRBJ1-5
clone_size: NA
v_call: TRBV28
cdr3_aa: CASSFPGPLNQPQHF
cdr3_nt: TGTGCCAGCAGTTTTCCAGGGCCCCTCAATCAGCCCCAGCATTTT

d_call: TRBD1
j_call: TRBJ1-2
clone_size: NA
v_call: TRBV5-1
cdr3_aa: CASSLSTTGNYGYTF
cdr3_nt: TGCGCCAGCAGCTTATCCACGACAGGGAACTATGGCTACACCTTC

d_call: TRBD1
j_call: TRBJ1-2
clone_size: NA
v_call: TRBV27
cdr3_aa: CASSRRGLWAEDGYTF
cdr3_nt: TGTGCCAGCAGTCGCAGGGGGCTGTGGGCAGAGGATGGCTACACCTTC

d_call: NA
j_call: TRBJ1-2
clone_size: NA
v_call: TRBV11-2
cdr3_aa: CASSLEGRRGYTF
cdr3_nt: TGTGCCAGCAGCTTAGAGGGGCGCAGGGGCTACACCTTC

d_call: NA
j_call: TRBJ1-4
clone_size: NA
v_call: TRBV4-2
cdr3_aa: CASSAGVTGEEKLFF
cdr3_nt: TGTGCCAGCAGCGCTGGGGTAACGGGGGAAGAAAAACTGTTTTTT

d_call: TRBD1
j_call: TRBJ1-2
clone_size: NA
v_call: TRBV5-1
cdr3_aa: CASSSGGSYGYTF
cdr3_nt: TGCGCCAGCAGCTCAGGGGGCAGCTATGGCTACACCTTC

d_call: NA
j_call: TRBJ1-1
clone_size: few
v_call: TRBV6-1
cdr3_aa: CASTRLGFNTEAFF
cdr3_nt: TGTGCCAGCACACGATTGGGGTTTAACACTGAAGCTTTCTTT

d_call: NA
j_call: TRBJ2-5
clone_size: NA
v_call: TRBV19
cdr3_aa: CASSIKRQETQYF
cdr3_nt: TGTGCCAGTAGTATTAAAAGACAAGAGACCCAGTACTTC

d_call: NA
j_call: TRBJ1-4
clone_size: NA
v_call: TRBV11-2
cdr3_aa: CASSLDTSSKLFF
cdr3_nt: TGTGCCAGCAGCTTAGATACGAGCTCAAAACTGTTTTTT

d_call: NA
j_call: TRBJ2-5
clone_size: NA
v_call: TRBV10-1
cdr3_aa: CASSEGLGGPLEETQYF
cdr3_nt: TGCGCCAGCAGTGAGGGTCTGGGCGGGCCCTTAGAAGAGACCCAGTACTTC

d_call: TRBD1
j_call: TRBJ1-2
clone_size: NA
v_call: TRBV4-2
cdr3_aa: CASSQDITGEYGYTF
cdr3_nt: TGTGCCAGCAGCCAAGATATTACAGGGGAGTATGGCTACACCTTC